The rows below give T cell receptor beta chains drawn from one sample of a study of T-cell reconstitution after alpha-beta-depleted transplantation in children. In TCRdb, the PCR reads were re-called with MiXCR into one record per CDR3 protein. Among some 130,000 distinct CDR3 sequences listed, roughly 10% were seen once. This sample comprised PBMCs, mostly from graft donor cells, obtained 180 days after TCRalphabeta/CD19-depleted stem cell transplant. All receptors come from a girl under three years old who had a stem cell transplant for combined immunodeficiency, so the T cells may come from the graft donor. CDR3s include the opening cysteine and the closing phenylalanine or tryptophan. Fields, in order: D gene, J gene, clone size, V gene, CDR3 protein, CDR3 DNA. The D gene is left open where the match is weak. The size entry is marked missing in some rows and otherwise reads once, few, many or a size class.

- TRBJ2-3 - TRBV5-1 CASPNGDTDTQYF TGCGCCAGCCCGAACGGGGACACAGATACGCAGTATTTT
- TRBJ1-2 many TRBV6-5 CASSTTGYGYTF TGTGCCAGCAGTACGACGGGCTATGGCTACACCTTC
TRBD1 TRBJ1-4 - TRBV27 CASSSYGQGESEKLFF TGTGCCAGCAGTTCCTACGGACAGGGTGAAAGCGAAAAACTGTTTTTT
TRBD2 TRBJ2-1 - TRBV12-3/TRBV12-4 CASSLTLTSGNEQFF TGTGCCAGCAGTTTAACTTTGACTAGCGGCAATGAGCAGTTCTTC
- TRBJ2-7 few TRBV13 CASTAAGLEQYF TGTGCCAGCACGGCCGCTGGCCTCGAGCAGTACTTC
TRBD2 TRBJ2-2 few TRBV20-1 CSARDHLAGGYTGELFF TGCAGTGCTAGAGATCACCTAGCGGGAGGTTACACCGGGGAGCTGTTTTTT
TRBD2 TRBJ2-1 - TRBV20-1 CSAPGTSGRVWNEQFF TGCAGTGCTCCCGGGACTAGCGGGAGAGTCTGGAATGAGCAGTTCTTC
TRBD1 TRBJ2-3 - TRBV20-1 CSARDRGTGATNTQYF TGCAGTGCTAGAGATCGCGGGACAGGCGCGACTAATACGCAGTATTTT
TRBD2 TRBJ2-1 many TRBV7-2 CASSPDGTGGNEQFF TGTGCCAGCAGTCCCGACGGGACGGGAGGGAATGAGCAGTTCTTC
- TRBJ2-2 few TRBV6-1 CASRPQGGWNAGELFF TGTGCCAGCAGACCCCAGGGGGGCTGGAACGCCGGGGAGCTGTTTTTT
- TRBJ2-3 few TRBV5-1 CASSLGTASASTDTQYF TGCGCCAGCAGCTTGGGGACAGCCAGTGCTAGCACAGATACGCAGTATTTT
- TRBJ2-3 - TRBV29-1 CSVVPDNTDTQYF TGCAGCGTCGTCCCGGACAACACAGATACGCAGTATTTT
- TRBJ2-6 few TRBV20-1 CSARQTGANVLTF TGCAGTGCTCGACAGACTGGGGCCAACGTCCTGACTTTC
- TRBJ2-3 few TRBV15 CATSRDPFGTDTQYF TGTGCCACCAGCAGAGATCCGTTTGGCACAGATACGCAGTATTTT
TRBD2 TRBJ2-4 few TRBV5-5 CASRMLVTSGREELAKNIQYF TGTGCCAGCAGGATGCTTGTAACTAGCGGGCGGGAAGAGCTAGCCAAAAACATTCAGTACTTC
- TRBJ1-1 few TRBV5-1 CASSWQTPGQGGRTEAFF TGCGCCAGCAGCTGGCAAACCCCTGGCCAGGGCGGTAGGACTGAAGCTTTCTTT
- TRBJ1-1 few TRBV18 CASSQGPLDTEAFF TGTGCCAGCTCACAGGGCCCCCTGGACACTGAAGCTTTCTTT
TRBD1 TRBJ2-7 few TRBV6-5 CASCFDRGREQYF TGTGCCAGCTGCTTCGACAGGGGTCGTGAGCAGTACTTC
TRBD2 TRBJ2-2 - TRBV4-2 CASSQPGLALNTGELFF TGTGCCAGCAGCCAGCCGGGACTAGCCCTGAACACCGGGGAGCTGTTTTTT
- TRBJ2-5 few TRBV27 CASSLKGYRPQYF TGTGCCAGCAGTTTGAAGGGGTACAGACCCCAGTACTTC
- TRBJ1-1 - TRBV5-1 CASSLAGGDTEAFF TGCGCCAGCAGCTTGGCCGGAGGGGACACTGAAGCTTTCTTT
- TRBJ2-3 few TRBV12-3/TRBV12-4 CASSLQGLSTDTQYF TGTGCCAGCAGTTTGCAGGGGCTTAGCACAGATACGCAGTATTTT
- TRBJ2-5 - TRBV23-1 CASSQSRLSKETQYF TGCGCCAGCAGTCAATCGAGGCTCTCAAAAGAGACCCAGTACTTC
TRBD1 TRBJ2-7 - TRBV20-1 CSALGQGGTYEQYF TGCAGTGCTCTCGGACAGGGAGGAACCTACGAGCAGTACTTC
TRBD1 TRBJ2-7 few TRBV29-1 CSVRQGKRDEQYF TGCAGCGTTCGACAGGGGAAAAGGGACGAGCAGTACTTC
TRBD2 TRBJ2-1 - TRBV7-2 CASSLGLAVNNEQFF TGTGCCAGCAGCTTAGGCCTAGCGGTAAACAATGAGCAGTTCTTC
TRBD1 TRBJ1-6 few TRBV11-2 CASSLHWQGDSYNSPLHF TGTGCCAGCAGCTTACACTGGCAGGGGGACTCCTATAATTCACCCCTCCACTTT
- TRBJ2-7 - TRBV29-1 CSVRVANSYEQYF TGCAGCGTTCGAGTAGCCAACTCCTACGAGCAGTACTTC
- TRBJ1-1 few TRBV20-1 CSAGDRSNTEAFF TGCAGTGCTGGAGACAGATCGAACACTGAAGCTTTCTTT
- TRBJ2-1 - TRBV28 CASSPQGGNEQFF TGTGCCAGCAGCCCACAGGGAGGCAATGAGCAGTTCTTC
- TRBJ2-3 few TRBV12-3/TRBV12-4 CASSLRTPDTQYF TGTGCCAGCAGTTTACGGACTCCAGATACGCAGTATTTT
TRBD2 TRBJ2-5 few TRBV4-3 CASSRGLAGGETQYF TGCGCCAGCAGCCGGGGACTAGCGGGAGGGGAGACCCAGTACTTC
TRBD2 TRBJ2-5 - TRBV6-5 CASSYPAGGETQYF TGTGCCAGCAGTTACCCAGCGGGGGGGGAGACCCAGTACTTC
TRBD1 TRBJ1-3 - TRBV12-3/TRBV12-4 CASSPGQGARNTIYF TGTGCCAGCAGCCCGGGACAGGGGGCTAGAAACACCATATATTTT
TRBD1 TRBJ2-7 few TRBV10-3 CAISSRTGGWGEQYF TGTGCCATCAGTTCTCGAACAGGGGGATGGGGGGAGCAGTACTTC
TRBD2 TRBJ2-3 many TRBV10-3 CAIKPSGSTDTQYF TGTGCCATCAAGCCTAGCGGTAGCACAGATACGCAGTATTTT
TRBD2 TRBJ2-5 few TRBV11-2 CASRGSGEPEETQYF TGTGCCAGCAGGGGTAGCGGGGAGCCGGAAGAGACCCAGTACTTC
- TRBJ2-7 few TRBV6-5 CASSYFPGAYEQYF TGTGCCAGCAGTTACTTTCCGGGGGCCTACGAGCAGTACTTC
TRBD2 TRBJ2-7 - TRBV12-3/TRBV12-4 CASSLSSGGVDEQYF TGTGCCAGCAGTTTAAGTTCGGGAGGGGTTGACGAGCAGTACTTC
- TRBJ1-5 medium-sized TRBV18 CASSPGPRGGSQHF TGTGCCAGCTCCCCGGGACCCCGAGGGGGGTCCCAGCATTTT
- TRBJ2-7 - TRBV5-1 CASSGTPNPYEQYF TGCGCCAGCAGCGGAACCCCTAACCCCTACGAGCAGTACTTC
- TRBJ2-3 many TRBV7-2 CASSPRLGPDTQYF TGTGCCAGCAGCCCCCGCCTAGGCCCAGATACGCAGTATTTT